Listed below are T cell receptor beta chains from one sample, sequenced in a study of regulatory T cells in long-lasting Graves disease. TCRdb re-called the multiplex PCR reads through MiXCR, storing one row per CDR3 protein. The sample yields about 430,000 distinct CDR3 sequences, about 15% seen once. These data also featured in a second study, about T cells in Graves' hyperthyroidism and ophthalmopathy.

This specimen consisted of peripheral blood mononuclear cells (PBMCs), obtained at new diagnosis, from a patient treated with antithyroid drugs. The receptors were gathered from a middle-aged woman with Graves disease. The CDR3 runs from the conserved cysteine through the conserved F or W. A D gene is named only where the DNA matches it firmly. Size is omitted from some rows. Given values are once, few, many or a class for expanded clones.

clone size: -
V gene: TRBV3-1
D gene: -
J gene: TRBJ1-3
CDR3 protein: CASSQESGSRGNTIYF
CDR3 DNA: TGTGCCAGCAGCCAAGAGTCAGGGTCTAGAGGAAACACCATATATTTT

clone size: many
V gene: TRBV28
D gene: TRBD2
J gene: TRBJ2-7
CDR3 protein: CASSSTSVSYEQYF
CDR3 DNA: TGTGCCAGCAGTTCGACTAGCGTCTCCTACGAGCAGTACTTC

clone size: many
V gene: TRBV2
D gene: -
J gene: TRBJ1-3
CDR3 protein: CASSEGLSSGNTIYF
CDR3 DNA: TGTGCCAGCAGTGAGGGCTTGAGCTCTGGAAACACCATATATTTT

clone size: few
V gene: TRBV6-5
D gene: -
J gene: TRBJ1-2
CDR3 protein: CASSYSSTAYYNYGYTF
CDR3 DNA: TGTGCCAGCAGTTACTCGTCGACAGCCTACTATAACTATGGCTACACCTTC

clone size: -
V gene: TRBV5-5
D gene: TRBD1
J gene: TRBJ2-5
CDR3 protein: CASSPRGTGGLGETRYF
CDR3 DNA: TGTGCCAGCAGCCCGCGCGGGACAGGGGGCCTTGGAGAGACCCGGTACTTC

clone size: many
V gene: TRBV14
D gene: TRBD2
J gene: TRBJ2-5
CDR3 protein: CASSQARAGGVETQYF
CDR3 DNA: TGTGCCAGCAGCCAAGCACGGGCGGGAGGCGTGGAGACCCAGTACTTC

clone size: few
V gene: TRBV28
D gene: -
J gene: TRBJ2-1
CDR3 protein: CATKYNEQFF
CDR3 DNA: TGTGCCACCAAATACAATGAGCAGTTCTTC

clone size: -
V gene: TRBV4-3
D gene: TRBD1
J gene: TRBJ1-5
CDR3 protein: CASSQSGQGDQPQHF
CDR3 DNA: TGCGCCAGCAGCCAGTCGGGACAGGGGGATCAGCCCCAGCATTTT

clone size: few
V gene: TRBV7-8
D gene: TRBD2
J gene: TRBJ2-1
CDR3 protein: CAGSSGLALYNEQFF
CDR3 DNA: TGTGCCGGCAGCTCGGGACTAGCGCTATACAATGAGCAGTTCTTC

clone size: -
V gene: TRBV6-2/TRBV6-3
D gene: TRBD1
J gene: TRBJ2-7
CDR3 protein: CASTLSTGDSSYEQYF
CDR3 DNA: TGTGCCAGCACCCTCAGTACAGGGGACAGCTCCTACGAGCAGTACTTC

clone size: -
V gene: TRBV7-3
D gene: TRBD1
J gene: TRBJ2-4
CDR3 protein: CASAQGEGLNIQYF
CDR3 DNA: TGTGCCAGTGCCCAGGGGGAAGGGTTAAACATTCAGTACTTC